One sample yielded the 15 T cell receptor beta chains listed below, sequenced in a study of T cell repertoires in cytomegalovirus infection. These TCRs are of unknown antigen specificity. TCRdb processed the reads anew with MiXCR; each CDR3 protein has one entry. In the table there are some 900,000 distinct CDR3 sequences, around a third of which are singletons. The starting material was cultured CD8+ T cells from PBMCs, obtained from culture after CMV antigen stimulation. The receptor set was obtained from a human donor in good health (CMV status not recorded). Some clones in this sample may be carry-over from other donors' samples.

The V call is TRBV20-1, the J call TRBJ2-3; 7 bases fit TRBD2. Losses at the gene ends were 5 bases for V and 2 bases for J; bases not matched to a gene: 7. CDR1 DFQATT and CDR2 SNEGSKA come from the germline V gene (reference sequence). The CDR3 totals 14 residues. The CDR3 here is CSADSSGTTDTQYF. The CDR3 DNA is TGCAGTGCTGACTCGAGCGGGACCACAGATACGCAGTATTTT.

This clonotype was seen a few times. The V gene is TRBV7-9, the J gene TRBJ2-5; TRBD1 matches 10 bases. The CDR3 sequence is 14 residues long. V dropped 6 bases and J dropped 3; count of bases not matched to a gene: 4. Per the germline V gene, CDR1 is SEHNR and CDR2 is FQNEAQ (reference sequence). The CDR3: CASRGQGFEETQYF. CDR3 coding DNA: TGTGCCAGCAGGGGACAGGGGTTTGAAGAGACCCAGTACTTC.

This clonotype was counted ten times or more. The chain recombines TRBV7-9 with TRBJ1-5; 10 nucleotides line up with TRBD1. This CDR3 has 16 amino acids. Germline V gives CDR1 SEHNR, CDR2 FQNEAQ (reference sequence). Trimming took 4 bases from V and 4 from J; bases not matched to a gene: 7. CDR3 amino acids: CASSSPGQGRNQPQHF. The DNA of the CDR3 is TGTGCCAGCAGCTCCCCGGGACAGGGGCGAAATCAGCCCCAGCATTTT.

The chain recombines TRBV7-2 with TRBJ1-3, with D perhaps matching TRBD1 (5 bases). Looked up from germline, CDR1 is SGHTA and CDR2 is FQGNSA. V lost 7 bases and J lost 5, with 18 bases in between. The CDR3 is made up of 15 amino acids. CDR3 in DNA: TGTGCCAGCACCCTTGTATGGGGGACTCGAAACACCATATATTTT. It specifies CASTLVWGTRNTIYF.

The rearrangement joins TRBV7-9 to TRBJ2-7, with D perhaps assigned TRBD1 or TRBD2 (5 bases each). Germline V gene sequence: CDR1 SEHNR, CDR2 FQNEAQ (reference sequence). The CDR3 is 12 amino acids. The V end was cut by 3 bases, the J end by 5 bases, with 8 bases between. CDR3 bases: TGTGCCAGCAGCTTGGGGGAGCACGAGCAGTACGTC. Translation: CASSLGEHEQYV.

The chain has TRBV20-1 and TRBJ1-6; 8 positions match TRBD1. J gave up 8 bases and V 3 bases, and 15 bases lay outside the gene matches. Germline assignment: CDR1 DFQATT and CDR2 SNEGSKA (reference sequence). This CDR3 contains 17 residues. CDR3 loop: CSASELRTGLQDSPLHF. For the CDR3, the DNA is TGCAGTGCTAGCGAACTCCGGACAGGGCTTCAGGATTCACCCCTCCACTTT.

The chain joins TRBV27 to TRBJ2-5; 12 bases are shared with TRBD2. The CDR3 length is 18 residues. J gave up 4 bases and V 5 bases, and 14 bases lay outside the gene matches. Germline V gene sequence: CDR1 MNHEY, CDR2 SMNVEV (reference sequence). The CDR3: CASSPMTSGGYLGETQYF. CDR3 DNA: TGTGCCAGCAGTCCAATGACTAGCGGGGGTTATTTGGGAGAGACCCAGTACTTC.

The rearrangement joins TRBV7-1 to TRBJ1-5; D might be TRBD1 (6 bases). TRBV7-1 is an ORF, with its function uncertain. Trimming took off 10 bases at V and 1 base at J, with 17 bases between the two ends. This CDR3 spans 15 amino acids. The CDR3 here is CATGGGARSNQPQHF. CDR3 in DNA: TGTGCCACAGGCGGGGGGGCGCGGAGCAATCAGCCCCAGCATTTT.

Of note for this clonotype: At one boundary the junction diverges from the germline segment, which might be a read error. The chain is built from TRBV7-6 and TRBJ2-1; 9 bases agree with TRBD2. The germline gives CDR1 SGHVS, CDR2 FNYEAQ. The CDR3 loop spans 15 amino acids. The CDR3: CASSLLRGGAGEQFF. DNA for the CDR3: TGTGCTAGCAGCTTATTACGCGGGGGGGCGGGTGAGCAGTTCTTC.

V is TRBV5-4 and J is TRBJ2-5; weak D call: TRBD1 (6 bases). V was clipped by 6 bases and J by 5 bases, with 11 bases between them. The CDR3 sequence is 12 residues long. Germline-derived CDR1 and CDR2 are SGHNT and YYREEE (reference sequence). CDR3 residues: CASTGVGETQYF. CDR3 DNA: TGTGCCAGCACAGGGGTTGGGGAGACCCAGTACTTC.

V gene TRBV7-9 combines with J gene TRBJ1-3; D is possibly TRBD1 (5 bases). The germline V and J ends were trimmed by 5 bases and 2 bases, with 10 bases remaining between them. Germline V CDR1 and CDR2: SEHNR, FQNEAQ (reference sequence). The CDR3 is made up of 14 amino acids. The CDR3, as DNA: TGTGCCAGCAGCAATAGGGGAGCTGGAAACACCATATATTTT. The encoded protein is CASSNRGAGNTIYF. The full variable domain, with the rest looked up from reference TRBV7-9 and TRBJ1-3, is DTGVSQNPRHKITKRGQNVTFRCDPISEHNRLYWYRQTLGQGPEFLTYFQNEAQLEKSRLLSDRFSAERPKGSFSTLEIQRTEQGDSAMYLCASSNRGAGNTIYFGEGSWLTVV.

This clonotype was found many times. V is TRBV11-2 and J is TRBJ1-1; maybe TRBD1 (6 bases). V was cut by 4 bases and J by 1 base, with 10 bases left in between. CDR1 is SGHAT and CDR2 is FQNNGV in the germline V gene. The CDR3 has 14 residues. CDR3 nucleotides: TGTGCCAGCAGCTCCGGGACATCGAACACTGAAGCTTTCTTT. It is translated as CASSSGTSNTEAFF.

The table lists this clonotype with a few counts. The rearrangement joins TRBV5-6 to TRBJ2-7; possibly TRBD1 for D (6 bases). Deletions cut 4 bases from V and 0 bases from J, with 14 bases between. CDR1 SGHDT and CDR2 YYEEEE come from the germline V gene. The CDR3 runs 15 residues. CDR3 loop: CASSGGYPSSYEQYF. The CDR3 DNA reads TGTGCCAGCAGCGGGGGCTACCCGAGCTCCTACGAGCAGTACTTC.

In this sample, this clonotype turned up a few times. The chain joins TRBV14 to TRBJ2-3, with D tentatively TRBD2 (7 bases). The CDR3 extends over 17 amino acids. CDR1 and CDR2 (germline): SGHDN, FVKESK. Trimming pared 4 bases from V and 8 bases from J, leaving 25 bases between. Here the CDR3 reads CASSRGPAGALQGTQYF. The CDR3 nucleotides are TGTGCCAGCAGCCGTGGTCCGGCGGGGGCGCTTCAAGGTACGCAGTATTTT. The complete variable domain, with remaining parts taken from reference TRBV14 and TRBJ2-3, reads EAGVTQFPSHSVIEKGQTVTLRCDPISGHDNLYWYRRVMGKEIKFLLHFVKESKQDESGMPNNRFLAERTGGTYSTLKVQPAELEDSGVYFCASSRGPAGALQGTQYFGPGTRLTVL.

This clonotype was recorded at least ten times. The rearrangement joins TRBV19 to TRBJ1-1; the D is unclear. The CDR3 has 14 residues. V was cut by 3 bases and J by 3 bases, with 11 bases left in between. CDR1 is LNHDA, CDR2 SQIVND, per germline (reference sequence). CDR3 DNA: TGTGCCAGTAGTATCGGGCCGGTACACACTGAAGCTTTCTTT. Its protein is CASSIGPVHTEAFF.